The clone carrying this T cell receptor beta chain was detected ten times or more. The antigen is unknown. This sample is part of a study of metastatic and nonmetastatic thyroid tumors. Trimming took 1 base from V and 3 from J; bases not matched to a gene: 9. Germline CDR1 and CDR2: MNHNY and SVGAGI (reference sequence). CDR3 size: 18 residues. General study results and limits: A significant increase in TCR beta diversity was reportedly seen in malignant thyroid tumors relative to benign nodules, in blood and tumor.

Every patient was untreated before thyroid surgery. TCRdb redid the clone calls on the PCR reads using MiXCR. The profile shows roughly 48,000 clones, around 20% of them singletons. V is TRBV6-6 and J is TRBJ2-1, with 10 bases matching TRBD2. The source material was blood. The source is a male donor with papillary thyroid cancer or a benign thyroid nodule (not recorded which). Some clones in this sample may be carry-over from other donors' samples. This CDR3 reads CASSYLSEREGDYNEQFF. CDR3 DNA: TGTGCCAGCAGTTACTTATCCGAGCGGGAGGGAGACTACAATGAGCAGTTCTTC.